The rows below give T cell receptor beta chains drawn from one sample of a study of blood T cells in healthy people across ages. TCRdb processed the 5' RACE reads anew with MiXCR; each CDR3 protein has one entry. The sample consists of about 1.1 million distinct CDR3 sequences, more than 30% of them appearing once. The sequencing input was blood. Receptors originate from a man in his late teens or twenties in good health. Each CDR3 is given with its conserved first and last residue. Each record gives: D gene, J gene, V gene, clone size, CDR3 protein, CDR3 DNA. A D gene is named only where the DNA matches it firmly. The size field is filled for only some rows; it gives once, few, many or a size class.

D: NA
J: TRBJ2-1
V: TRBV4-1
size: NA
CDR3: CASSQNSGHEQFF
DNA: TGCGCCAGCAGCCAAAATTCGGGGCATGAGCAGTTCTTC

D: NA
J: TRBJ2-7
V: TRBV7-8
size: many
CDR3: CASQLREQGGPYEQYF
DNA: TGTGCCAGCCAGCTTAGGGAACAGGGAGGACCCTACGAGCAGTACTTC

D: NA
J: TRBJ2-3
V: TRBV27
size: NA
CDR3: CASTLRAGWTDTQYF
DNA: TGTGCCAGCACCCTCCGTGCGGGTTGGACAGATACGCAGTATTTT

D: TRBD1
J: TRBJ1-4
V: TRBV10-2
size: few
CDR3: CASSSAGTVNEKLFF
DNA: TGCGCCAGCAGTTCTGCCGGGACAGTTAATGAAAAACTGTTTTTT

D: NA
J: TRBJ1-5
V: TRBV12-3/TRBV12-4
size: few
CDR3: CASSPELVGRAQSNQPQHF
DNA: TGTGCCAGCAGTCCAGAATTAGTCGGACGGGCCCAAAGCAATCAGCCCCAGCATTTT

D: TRBD1
J: TRBJ2-3
V: TRBV20-1
size: NA
CDR3: CSANPGPDRGFDPWMSQSTDTQYF
DNA: TGCAGTGCTAACCCGGGGCCCGACAGGGGTTTTGATCCTTGGATGAGTCAGAGCACAGATACGCAGTATTTT

D: NA
J: TRBJ2-1
V: TRBV4-3
size: NA
CDR3: CASSQVADYRNEQFF
DNA: TGCGCCAGCAGCCAAGTAGCCGACTACCGGAATGAGCAGTTCTTC

D: TRBD1
J: TRBJ1-5
V: TRBV6-6
size: NA
CDR3: CASSYRQGANQPQHF
DNA: TGTGCCAGCAGTTACAGACAGGGAGCCAATCAGCCCCAGCATTTT

D: NA
J: TRBJ1-4
V: TRBV2
size: NA
CDR3: CASRTGRGEKLFF
DNA: TGTGCCAGCAGAACAGGGAGGGGTGAAAAACTGTTTTTT

D: TRBD2
J: TRBJ2-5
V: TRBV20-1
size: NA
CDR3: CSAQIGSSGRPLQYF
DNA: TGCAGTGCCCAGATCGGGTCTAGCGGGCGTCCCCTCCAGTACTTC

D: NA
J: TRBJ2-3
V: TRBV7-8
size: many
CDR3: CASSLNRNNRVLVNTQYF
DNA: TGTGCCAGCAGCTTAAACCGAAACAACAGGGTTCTGGTAAATACGCAGTATTTT

D: TRBD2
J: TRBJ2-3
V: TRBV7-2
size: NA
CDR3: CASSLAGLAITDTQYF
DNA: TGTGCCAGCAGCTTAGCGGGACTAGCCATAACAGATACGCAGTATTTT

D: NA
J: TRBJ1-6
V: TRBV2
size: once
CDR3: CASSEVTVYNSPLHF
DNA: TGTGCCAGCAGTGAGGTGACGGTATATAATTCACCCCTCCACTTT

D: NA
J: TRBJ2-5
V: TRBV12-3/TRBV12-4
size: NA
CDR3: CAGSPPLTGYETQYF
DNA: TGTGCCGGCAGTCCCCCTCTTACAGGGTACGAGACCCAGTACTTC

D: TRBD2
J: TRBJ2-2
V: TRBV7-2
size: NA
CDR3: CASSLRLAVNTGELFF
DNA: TGTGCCAGCAGCTTACGTCTAGCGGTGAACACCGGGGAGCTGTTTTTT